A single sample is the source of the 25 T cell receptor beta chains below, sequenced in a study of T cells in Graves' hyperthyroidism and ophthalmopathy (dated by TCRdb to between 2019 and 2020). The library was prepared using multiplex PCR. The sequencer was an Illumina HiSeq 2000. Amplification of TCR beta CDR3 regions was carried out from RNA transcripts. The TCR CDR3 was subjected to a first round of RT-PCR using the HTBI primer set and the Qiagen OneStep RT-PCR kit. TCRdb ran its own pipeline on the public reads, namely fastp trimming at Q25 and MiXCR clone calling, and kept in-frame beta chains. Duplicate CDR3 protein sequences are folded into a single record with the most common DNA and genes. This sample has roughly 700,000 distinct CDR3 sequences in its table, and about 18% of those were observed once. Together, the top ten hold around 16% of the sample. Material: blood. The source is a man between 45 and 60 years old with Graves' hyperthyroidism.

This clonotype was seen repeatedly, ten times or more. This chain uses TRBV24-1 with TRBJ2-1; 8 nucleotides line up with TRBD1. CDR1 KGHDR and CDR2 SFDVKD come from the germline V gene. Trimming at V came to 9 bases and at J to 8 bases, leaving 14 bases not matched to a gene. The CDR3 sequence is 15 residues long. The CDR3 coding sequence is TGTGCCACCGCGGACAGGGAATACCCCTCGGATGAGCAGTTCTTC. It specifies CATADREYPSDEQFF.

This clonotype occurred many times. The V call is TRBV12-3 or TRBV12-4, the J call TRBJ2-7; D could derive from TRBD1 or TRBD2 (5 bases each). The V gene lost 3 bases and the J gene lost 4 bases, with 19 bases spanning the gap. The CDR3 has 16 amino acids. The CDR3 loop reads CASSFLPGRRVYEQYF. The DNA of the CDR3 is TGTGCCAGCAGTTTTCTTCCAGGGAGAAGAGTATACGAGCAGTACTTC.

The chain has TRBV12-3 or TRBV12-4 and TRBJ1-2; D may be TRBD1 (6 bases). The CDR3 extends over 13 amino acids. V was pared by 3 bases and J by 6 bases, with 11 bases between. CDR3 protein: CASSFAGAHGYTF. The DNA of the CDR3 is TGTGCCAGCAGTTTCGCGGGGGCCCATGGCTACACCTTC.

The chain links TRBV28 to TRBJ1-4; D is perhaps TRBD1 (6 bases). Germline CDR1 reads MDHEN; CDR2 reads SYDVKM. Trimming pared 6 bases from V and 8 bases from J, leaving 19 bases between. The CDR3 is 15 residues long. The chain's CDR3 is CASSIPGTQGEKLFF. The CDR3 DNA is TGTGCCAGCAGCATCCCCGGGACACAAGGCGAAAAACTGTTTTTT.

The V and J genes are TRBV20-1 and TRBJ2-3; 16 nucleotides agree with TRBD2. Germline values: CDR1 DFQATT, CDR2 SNEGSKA (reference sequence). CDR3 length: 16 amino acids. The J segment lost 2 bases and the V segment lost 6 bases, leaving 5 bases of the junction unmatched. The CDR3 DNA reads as TGCAGTGCAGGGACTAGCGGGAGGGCCGTCACAGATACGCAGTATTTT. Its protein is CSAGTSGRAVTDTQYF.

This clonotype showed up just once. The chain couples TRBV6-2 or TRBV6-3 to TRBJ2-3, with 10 bases that match TRBD2. The germline V gene encodes CDR1 MNHEY and CDR2 SVGEGT. The CDR3 length is 15 residues. The V gene end was trimmed by 7 bases and the J gene end by 6 bases; junction bases not matched to a gene: 10. The CDR3 DNA sequence: TGTGCCAGCAAGGGCCAGCGGGAGGGCCAGGATACGCAGTATTTT. Residues: CASKGQREGQDTQYF.

This clonotype was seen a handful of times. This chain connects TRBV5-1 to TRBJ1-2; 8 bases are a match to TRBD1. With V trimmed by 4 bases and J by 4 bases, 9 bases remained unmatched. This CDR3 has 15 amino acids. Germline V gene lookup returns CDR1 SGHRS and CDR2 YFSETQ. CDR3 in DNA: TGCGCCAGCAGCCCAGACGGACAGGGCCTCTATGGCTACACCTTC. Residues: CASSPDGQGLYGYTF.

This clonotype was seen ten or more times. The chain uses TRBV10-3 and TRBJ1-1; unclear D gene. Deletions cut 1 base from V and 4 bases from J, with 13 bases between. CDR1 and CDR2 (germline): ENHRY, SYGVKD. The CDR3 totals 15 residues. The CDR3: CAISEFAKDGTEAFF. In DNA, the CDR3 is TGTGCCATCAGTGAGTTCGCCAAAGACGGCACTGAAGCTTTCTTT.

This clonotype was counted many times. The rearrangement joins TRBV6-5 to TRBJ2-7; 10 positions agree with TRBD2. The ends lost 2 bases at V and 4 bases at J; junction bases unmatched: 8. The CDR3 extends over 16 amino acids. Germline V gives CDR1 MNHEY, CDR2 SVGAGI. The CDR3 spells CASSYDRPSGSYEQYF. The CDR3 DNA reads TGTGCCAGCAGTTACGATAGGCCTAGCGGGAGTTACGAGCAGTACTTC.

Comment on this clonotype: Just one base apart from a much larger clone, this may be a read error. The conserved phenylalanine or tryptophan is not found at the CDR3 terminus, so this likely reflects a read error. The chain carries TRBV30 and TRBJ2-7; D is perhaps TRBD2 (5 bases). The germline CDR1 and CDR2 sequences are GTSNPN and SVGIG (reference sequence). This CDR3 spans 14 amino acids. Deletions cut 1 base from V and 3 bases from J, with 13 bases between. CDR3 nucleotide sequence: TGTGCCTGGAGTGCTGCGCGGGTCGACTACGAGCAGTACCTC. Encoded protein: CAWSAARVDYEQYL.

In regard to this clonotype: This clone may be a read error of a much larger clone one base away. The V gene is TRBV12-3 or TRBV12-4, the J gene TRBJ1-2, with a possible D match to TRBD1 (6 bases). This CDR3 has 13 amino acids. Here the CDR3 DNA reads TGTGCCAGCAGTATCGGACAGAACTATGGCTACGCCTTC. This encodes CASSIGQNYGYAF.

This clonotype was recorded many times. The rearrangement links TRBV12-3 or TRBV12-4 to TRBJ1-1; D not resolved. This CDR3 region has 13 residues. V shed 3 bases and J shed 3 bases, with 8 bases lying between them. The chain's CDR3 is CASSFSVYTEAFF. The CDR3 nucleotides are TGTGCCAGCAGTTTTTCCGTATACACTGAAGCTTTCTTT.

Ten or more counts support this clonotype. The rearrangement links TRBV11-2 to TRBJ2-7; a weak D match, TRBD2 (5 bases). This CDR3 is built from 14 residues. In germline, CDR1 is SGHAT, CDR2 FQNNGV. V was pared by 0 bases and J by 12 bases, with 18 bases between. CDR3 sequence: CASSLDRTTRVPYF. The DNA of the CDR3 is TGTGCCAGCAGCTTAGATCGCACTACTAGAGTGCCGTACTTC.

V gene TRBV7-9 combines with J gene TRBJ1-6, with 7 bases fitting TRBD1. Germline CDR1 SEHNR, CDR2 FQNEAQ (reference sequence). V was clipped by 5 bases and J by 1 base; unmatched bases: 2. The CDR3 is 15 residues long. This CDR3 is CASSQGQSYNSPLHF. CDR3 nucleotide sequence: TGTGCCAGCAGCCAGGGACAGTCCTATAATTCACCCCTCCACTTT.

This chain links TRBV7-9 with TRBJ2-4; 8 bases fit TRBD1. From germline, CDR1 is SEHNR and CDR2 FQNEAQ (reference sequence). The CDR3 has 17 amino acids. After removal of 6 bases from V and 2 bases from J, the junction contained 12 bases not matched to a gene. CDR3 amino acids: CASSFNQGAGTKNIQYF. CDR3 nucleotide sequence: TGTGCCAGCAGTTTCAATCAGGGGGCTGGAACCAAAAACATTCAGTACTTC.

This clonotype was detected many times. The chain is built from TRBV18 and TRBJ2-5; possible D gene TRBD1, 6 bases. V was pared by 0 bases and J by 2 bases, with 7 bases between. This CDR3 is 14 amino acids long. Germline V gene sequence: CDR1 KGHSH, CDR2 LQKENI. The CDR3 spells CASSPPGQQETQYF. The CDR3 DNA sequence: TGTGCCAGCTCACCACCTGGACAGCAAGAGACCCAGTACTTC.

This chain links TRBV2 with TRBJ2-3, with a weak D call TRBD1 (6 bases). Trimming pared 4 bases from V and 2 bases from J, leaving 28 bases between. Germline loops: CDR1 SNHLY, CDR2 FYNNEI. The CDR3 length is 20 residues. CDR3 nucleotides: TGTGCCAGCAGTGGATCAGATGGACAGAGGGCAGGGCTGTTCACAGATACGCAGTATTTT. It translates to CASSGSDGQRAGLFTDTQYF. Together with reference TRBV2 and TRBJ2-3, the CDR3 gives the full variable domain: EPEVTQTPSHQVTQMGQEVILRCVPISNHLYFYWYRQILGQKVEFLVSFYNNEISEKSEIFDDQFSVERPDGSNFTLKIRSTKLEDSAMYFCASSGSDGQRAGLFTDTQYFGPGTRLTVL.

This clonotype has ten or more counts. The V gene is TRBV11-2, the J gene TRBJ1-2; 7 bases map to TRBD1. Germline lookup yields CDR1 SGHAT and CDR2 FQNNGV. The junction had 8 bases not matched to a gene; V was cut back by 5 bases and J by 2 bases. The CDR3 length is 15 residues. CDR3 in amino acids: CASSPRDSMNYGYTF. CDR3 bases: TGTGCCAGCAGCCCCCGGGACAGTATGAACTATGGCTACACCTTC.

This clonotype has at least ten counts. The chain couples TRBV20-1 to TRBJ2-2; TRBD2 might be the D (5 bases). Germline V gives CDR1 DFQATT, CDR2 SNEGSKA (reference sequence). The CDR3 contains 12 residues. Between the trimmed V and J ends, which lost 5 bases and 6 bases, there was a span of 10 bases. The CDR3, as DNA: TGCAGTGCTCTGGAGGTACCCGGGGAGCTGTTTTTT. This gives the protein CSALEVPGELFF.

This chain joins TRBV29-1 and TRBJ2-1; TRBD1 agrees at 10 bases. Germline CDR1 SQVTM, CDR2 ANQGSEA. The V segment lost 5 bases and the J segment 8 bases; nucleotides outside the gene matches: 6. There are 13 residues in the CDR3. CDR3 amino acids: CSVPGQGLDEQFF. The CDR3, as DNA: TGCAGCGTTCCGGGACAGGGGTTGGATGAGCAGTTCTTC.

Worth noting for this clonotype: This CDR3 fails to terminate in the conserved phenylalanine or tryptophan, so it likely reflects a read error. V is TRBV7-9 and J is TRBJ1-3; D unresolved. Germline V gene sequence: CDR1 SEHNR, CDR2 FQNEAQ (reference sequence). The CDR3 covers 13 residues. Deletions cut 0 bases from V and 4 bases from J, with 4 bases between. The CDR3 nucleotides are TGTGCCAGCAGCTTAGCGTCAGGAAACACCATATATTGT. Encoded protein: CASSLASGNTIYC.

In this sample, this clonotype turned up many times. The chain has TRBV28 and TRBJ1-2; D is ambiguous. The V end lost 4 bases, the J end lost 1 base, and 7 bases lay between the germline ends. CDR1 and CDR2 from the germline V gene are MDHEN and SYDVKM. The CDR3 is 13 amino acids. Here the CDR3 DNA reads TGTGCCAGCAGTTCCGGATTTAACTATGGCTACACCTTC. Its protein is CASSSGFNYGYTF.

V and J are TRBV20-1 and TRBJ2-4, with D hard to call. The CDR3 is 10 residues long. CDR1 and CDR2 from the germline V gene are DFQATT and SNEGSKA (reference sequence). V lost 3 bases and J lost 8, with 5 bases in between. The chain's CDR3 is CSASEYIQYF. In DNA, the CDR3 is TGCAGTGCTAGTGAATACATTCAGTACTTC.

This clonotype was observed many times. The chain carries TRBV19 and TRBJ1-2; D call uncertain. V lost 0 bases to trimming and J lost 3 bases, with 8 bases between them. CDR3 length: 14 amino acids. Germline-derived CDR1 and CDR2 are LNHDA and SQIVND (reference sequence). CDR3 bases: TGTGCCAGTAGTATAGAAGTCAGCTACTATGGCTACACCTTC. Translated, it gives CASSIEVSYYGYTF.

This clonotype was picked up many times. This chain links TRBV12-3 or TRBV12-4 with TRBJ2-3; TRBD1 might be the D (6 bases). This CDR3 spans 15 amino acids. The V gene lost 7 bases and the J gene lost 1 base, with 15 bases spanning the gap. This chain's CDR3 is CASNRAVGGTDTQYF. CDR3 in DNA: TGTGCCAGCAACAGGGCGGTCGGGGGCACAGATACGCAGTATTTT.